This T cell receptor beta chain was captured in a study of early T cells in non-severe SARS-CoV-2 infection. Unmatched junction bases numbered 10, after V lost 6 bases and J lost 3 bases. Per germline, CDR1 MDHEN and CDR2 SYDVKM. CDR3 size: 16 residues. MiXCR was run by TCRdb on the 5' RACE reads, yielding one entry per CDR3 protein. The sample carries about 83,000 distinct CDR3 sequences, 10% recorded once. This clonotype turned up a few times. The starting material was whole blood, obtained at baseline. This chain joins TRBV28 and TRBJ2-4; 8 bases fit TRBD2. The TCR was taken from an adult who was a healthcare worker with PCR-confirmed SARS-CoV-2 infection or an uninfected control (not recorded which). The CDR3 sequence is CASSASGGGVKNIQYF. The CDR3 DNA sequence: TGTGCCAGCAGCGCGAGCGGGGGAGGGGTCAAAAACATTCAGTACTTC.